These 24 T cell receptor beta chains were sequenced from one sample in a study of CD4 and CD8 cells across lung adenocarcinoma regions. TCRdb used MiXCR to reprocess the PCR reads, holding one entry per CDR3 protein. Among 4,200 or so distinct CDR3 sequences listed, around 51% were seen once. Material: CD4+ T cells from the center of a lung tumor. All receptors derive from a female donor with lung adenocarcinoma. The CD4 and CD8 labels of this study may be unreliable.

The chain is built from TRBV6-1 and TRBJ2-5; 12 bases are shared with TRBD2. The CDR3 is 15 residues long. Germline V CDR1 and CDR2: MNHNS, SASEGT. Trimming cost V 4 bases and J 2 bases; bases outside gene matches: 2. The CDR3 reads CASSVTSGGQETQYF. In DNA form, the CDR3 reads TGTGCCAGCAGTGTGACTAGCGGGGGACAAGAGACCCAGTACTTC.

This clonotype was seen only a few times. V usage is TRBV5-1 and J usage is TRBJ2-3; D possibly corresponds to TRBD1 (6 bases). Germline values: CDR1 SGHRS, CDR2 YFSETQ. This CDR3 region has 14 residues. The V gene lost 1 base and the J gene lost 5 bases, with 11 bases spanning the gap. The CDR3 DNA is TGCGCCAGCAGCTTGACAGGGAAAGGAGATACGCAGTATTTT. Translation: CASSLTGKGDTQYF. The full variable domain, in which reference TRBV5-1 and TRBJ2-3 provide the parts outside the CDR3, is KAGVTQTPRYLIKTRGQQVTLSCSPISGHRSVSWYQQTPGQGLQFLFEYFSETQRNKGNFPGRFSGRQFSNSRSEMNVSTLELGDSALYLCASSLTGKGDTQYFGPGTRLTVL.

This sequence joins TRBV12-3 or TRBV12-4 and TRBJ2-1, with 8 bases identical to TRBD2. This CDR3 is 16 amino acids long. V was pared by 5 bases and J by 6 bases, with 12 bases of the junction left unmatched. DNA of the CDR3: TGTGCCAGCAGTAACCCGGGACTAGGGCGATTCAATGAGCAGTTCTTC. Its protein product is CASSNPGLGRFNEQFF.

This clonotype was observed a handful of times. The chain couples TRBV30 to TRBJ2-5; D remains ambiguous. The CDR3 length is 14 residues. Germline CDR1 is GTSNPN and CDR2 is SVGIG (reference sequence). With 3 bases removed from V and 2 bases from J, the gap between germline ends came to 13 bases. For the CDR3, the DNA is TGTGCCTGGAGGGCCGTACGCGATCAAGAGACCCAGTACTTC. This sequence encodes CAWRAVRDQETQYF.

The chain joins TRBV20-1 to TRBJ2-5, with a tentative D call TRBD1 (5 bases). The CDR3 contains 14 residues. In germline, CDR1 is DFQATT, CDR2 SNEGSKA (reference sequence). Trimming cost V 7 bases and J 2 bases, with 17 bases left between them. CDR3 amino acids: CSVPRGAGQETQYF. CDR3 DNA sequence: TGCAGTGTCCCACGTGGCGCAGGGCAAGAGACCCAGTACTTC.

By share of the sample, this clonotype is medium-sized (0.01 to 0.1%). J is TRBJ1-2 and V is TRBV6-1; TRBD1 might be the D (5 bases). This CDR3 spans 12 amino acids. V was trimmed by 4 bases and J by 9 bases, leaving 12 bases between them. Looked up from germline, CDR1 is MNHNS and CDR2 is SASEGT. The CDR3, as DNA: TGTGCCAGCAGTGGGGGCCCCCCCCGCTACACCTTC. Translating gives CASSGGPPRYTF.

Only a few counts were recorded for this clonotype. This may be a read error, as it is one base from a much larger clone. V usage is TRBV6-1 and J usage is TRBJ2-4; D gene uncertain. The J call is in doubt because the DNA end fits TRBJ2-1 better. From germline, CDR1 is MNHNS and CDR2 SASEGT. CDR3 size: 13 residues. The CDR3 loop reads CASSDRSSYEQFF. In DNA form, the CDR3 reads TGTGCCAGCAGTGATCGAAGCTCCTACGAGCAGTTCTTC.

CDR3 in DNA: TGTGCGGCCCGAGGGGCGGGGGACCAAGAGACGCAGTATTTT. It specifies CAARGAGDQETQYF. The chain carries TRBV10-3 and TRBJ2-3; 7 nucleotides line up with TRBD2. This CDR3 comprises 14 residues. The germline gives CDR1 ENHRY, CDR2 SYGVKD.

V is TRBV27 and J is TRBJ1-1; TRBD1 might be the D (6 bases). V lost 5 bases and J 8 bases, leaving 12 bases between the germline ends. The CDR3 has 12 amino acids. CDR1 is MNHEY, CDR2 SMNVEV, per germline (reference sequence). DNA for the CDR3: TGTGCCAGCAGTCGCCCGGGGGCGGAAGCTTTCTTT. It yields the protein CASSRPGAEAFF.

CDR3: CASSQMGTVTYGYTF. As DNA, the CDR3 is TGTGCCAGCAGCCAAATGGGGACAGTAACTTACGGCTACACCTTC. The chain joins TRBV3-1 to TRBJ1-2; TRBD1 matches at 7 bases. The CDR3 consists of 15 residues. Germline values: CDR1 LGHDT, CDR2 YNNKEL (reference sequence). The junction had 11 bases not matched to a gene; V was cut back by 2 bases and J by 8 bases.

A remark on this clonotype: The germline gene is not matched at one end of the junction; a read error may be the cause. The chain is built from TRBV4-1 and TRBJ2-5; D is perhaps TRBD2 (6 bases). Germline V gene sequence: CDR1 MGHRA, CDR2 YSYEKL. This CDR3 spans 14 amino acids. CDR3 amino acids: CASQTAATGETQYF. The CDR3 bases are TGCGCCAGCCAGACGGCTGCGACGGGAGAGACGCAGTACTTC.

The rearrangement joins TRBV30 to TRBJ2-1; no reliable D call. The germline V gene encodes CDR1 GTSNPN and CDR2 SVGIG (reference sequence). Deletions cut 3 bases from V and 3 bases from J, with 6 bases between. CDR3 length: 12 residues. CDR3 protein: CAWSLRYNEQFF. The CDR3 coding sequence is TGTGCCTGGAGCCTACGCTACAATGAGCAGTTCTTC. Combining the CDR3 with reference TRBV30 and TRBJ2-1 gives the whole variable domain SQTIHQWPATLVQPVGSPLSLECTVEGTSNPNLYWYRQAAGRGLQLLFYSVGIGQISSEVPQNLSASRPQDRQFILSSKKLLLSDSGFYLCAWSLRYNEQFFGPGTRLTVL.

A word on this clonotype: At one of its ends the junction is not consistent with the germline gene, which may arise from a read error. The chain couples TRBV4-1 to TRBJ2-3; TRBD2 might be the D (6 bases). The V gene's germline CDR1 is MGHRA and CDR2 YSYEKL. This CDR3 spans 15 amino acids. CDR3 sequence: CASSQMGGATDMQYF. The CDR3 region has the DNA TGCGCCAGCAGCCAGATGGGGGGAGCGACAGATATGCAGTATTTT.

The V call is TRBV7-6, the J call TRBJ2-4, with D perhaps matching TRBD1 or TRBD2 (5 bases each). TRBJ2-7 matches the DNA end more closely, so the J call is doubtful. Germline assignment: CDR1 SGHVS and CDR2 FNYEAQ. The CDR3 runs 14 residues. DNA for the CDR3: TGTGCCAGTACCCGGGGCAGGGACTCCTACGAGCAGTACTTC. It encodes CASTRGRDSYEQYF.

This clonotype was recorded only once. The CDR3 region is CASSAGTGLMNEQFF. The CDR3 DNA sequence: TGTGCCAGTTCTGCCGGGACAGGGTTGATGAATGAGCAGTTCTTC. The chain has TRBV7-3 and TRBJ2-1; TRBD1 agrees at 9 bases. The ends lost 9 bases at V and 7 bases at J; junction bases unmatched: 13. The CDR3 loop spans 15 amino acids. Germline V CDR1 and CDR2: SGHTA, FQGTGA. Full variable domain (rest looked up from reference TRBV7-3 and TRBJ2-1): GAGVSQTPSNKVTEKGKYVELRCDPISGHTALYWYRQSLGQGPEFLIYFQGTGAADDSGLPNDRFFAVRPEGSVSTLKIQRTERGDSAVYLCASSAGTGLMNEQFFGPGTRLTVL.

The V and J genes are TRBV10-1 and TRBJ2-1; no clear D. The CDR3 has 15 residues. Trimming left V 4 bases short and J 5 bases short, with 15 bases between. In germline, CDR1 is WNHNN, CDR2 SYGVQD (reference sequence). This CDR3 reads CASSVSRRPHNEQFF. The CDR3 DNA sequence: TGCGCCAGCAGTGTAAGTCGACGGCCCCACAATGAGCAGTTCTTC.

V gene TRBV9 combines with J gene TRBJ2-2; D is uncertain. V lost 0 bases and J 6 bases, leaving 6 bases between the germline ends. Germline loops: CDR1 SGDLS, CDR2 YYNGEE. The CDR3 runs 13 residues. DNA for the CDR3: TGTGCCAGCAGCGTAGATCTGTCCGGGGAGCTGTTTTTT. Translated, it gives CASSVDLSGELFF.

The chain has TRBV10-1 and TRBJ2-1, with TRBD1 identical over 7 bases. From germline, CDR1 is WNHNN and CDR2 SYGVQD (reference sequence). The V segment lost 4 bases and the J segment 3 bases; nucleotides outside the gene matches: 6. This CDR3 has 15 residues. The CDR3 DNA sequence: TGCGCCAGCAGTGGAGGACAGGATTTCTACAATGAGCAGTTCTTC. Its translation is CASSGGQDFYNEQFF.

By sample fraction, this clonotype is large. The chain links TRBV6-1 to TRBJ2-1, with D possibly TRBD1 on 7 matching bases. CDR3 length: 17 amino acids. The germline V gene encodes CDR1 MNHNS and CDR2 SASEGT. Deletions cut 5 bases from V and 6 bases from J, with 23 bases between. CDR3 region: CASSLRNGAGGGNEQFF. The CDR3 DNA is TGTGCCAGCAGTCTCAGAAATGGGGCAGGGGGAGGCAATGAGCAGTTCTTC.

The chain has TRBV27 and TRBJ2-4; 13 bases map to TRBD2. Germline V lookup: CDR1 MNHEY, CDR2 SMNVEV (reference sequence). The CDR3 contains 16 residues. J was trimmed by 8 bases and V by 4 bases; bases with no gene match: 8. The CDR3 loop reads CASSSRLAGGTDIQYF. CDR3 bases: TGTGCCAGCAGTTCCCGACTAGCGGGAGGCACAGACATTCAGTACTTC.

About this clonotype itself: A much larger clone lies one base from this, so it may be a read error. The chain joins TRBV10-3 to TRBJ1-5; D gene ambiguous. Per the germline V gene, CDR1 is ENHRY and CDR2 is SYGVKD. The CDR3 totals 13 residues. V gave up 11 bases and J gave up 0 bases, with 11 bases separating them. CDR3 amino acids: CAPAWDSNQPQHF. Here the CDR3 DNA reads TGTGCCCCCGCCTGGGATAGCAATCAGCCCCAGCATTTT.

This clonotype is termed large. The V call is TRBV24-1, the J call TRBJ2-1; 9 nucleotides agree with TRBD1. Germline CDR1 and CDR2: KGHDR and SFDVKD. CDR3 length: 13 residues. J gave up 8 bases and V 3 bases, and 1 base lay outside the gene matches. CDR3 region: CATSDHRGHEQFF. CDR3 DNA: TGTGCCACCAGTGATCACAGGGGGCATGAGCAGTTCTTC.

The rearrangement uses TRBV6-1 and TRBJ2-5, with 7 bases aligning to TRBD1. The J call may be incorrect, as the DNA end agrees better with TRBJ2-7. Germline V gene data show CDR1 as MNHNS and CDR2 as SASEGT. This CDR3 is built from 15 residues. CDR3 in amino acids: CASSVGQATIYEQYF. The DNA for the CDR3 is TGTGCCAGCAGTGTTGGACAGGCTACCATCTACGAGCAGTACTTC.

The chain employs TRBV6-1 and TRBJ2-1; weak D call: TRBD2 (5 bases). The CDR3 consists of 15 residues. V dropped 1 base and J dropped 2 bases, with 9 bases sitting between them. Germline V CDR1 and CDR2: MNHNS, SASEGT. This CDR3 reads CASSEGLAAYNEQFF. The CDR3 nucleotides read TGTGCCAGCAGTGAAGGGCTAGCTGCCTACAATGAGCAGTTCTTC.